What follows is one TCR beta chain and its context. No antigen is known for it. The sample originates from a study of PD-1 blockade in mismatch repair-deficient tumors. For the study at large: Patients had over 10 mismatch repair-deficient cancer types, all previously treated and progressing.

Germline CDR1 reads MGHDK; CDR2 reads SYGVNS. V lost 1 base, J lost 9 bases, and 9 bases stayed unmatched. The CDR3 has 15 amino acids. Mismatch repair deficiency was confirmed in all patients, by PCR or immunohistochemistry. TCRs were sequenced from a few patients responding to pembrolizumab. Study-wide results and limits: Tumor-resident clones, often absent from pretreatment blood, expanded after pembrolizumab and then contracted.

The method was immunoSEQ multiplex PCR; TCRdb's version includes in-frame clones alone and lacks a portion of them. Among 75,000 to 85,000 clones, 65% to 85% were seen once, and the ten largest hold around 2.7%. The source is an adult with mismatch repair-deficient cancer. V gene TRBV25-1 combines with J gene TRBJ2-1, with TRBD1 matching 7 bases. The input for sequencing was peripheral blood, taken 12 weeks after starting pembrolizumab. This CDR3 is CASSESGTSGGEQFF. CDR3 DNA: TGTGCCAGCAGTGAATCCGGGACATCAGGGGGTGAGCAGTTCTTC.